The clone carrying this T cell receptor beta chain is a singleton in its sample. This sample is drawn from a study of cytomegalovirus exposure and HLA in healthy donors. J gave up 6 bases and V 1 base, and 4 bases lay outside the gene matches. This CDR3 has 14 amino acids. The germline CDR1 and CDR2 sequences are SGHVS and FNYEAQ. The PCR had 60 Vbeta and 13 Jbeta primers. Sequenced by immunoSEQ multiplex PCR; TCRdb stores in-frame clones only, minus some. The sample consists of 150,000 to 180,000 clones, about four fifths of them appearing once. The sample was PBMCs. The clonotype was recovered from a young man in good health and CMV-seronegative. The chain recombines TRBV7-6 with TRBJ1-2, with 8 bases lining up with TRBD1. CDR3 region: CASSLGTGFDGYTF. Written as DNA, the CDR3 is TGTGCCAGCAGCTTAGGGACAGGGTTCGATGGCTACACCTTC.